The clone carrying this T cell receptor beta chain was counted between two and nine times. Its antigen is undetermined. Individuals selected for sequencing had exhibited CD8+CD57+ cell expansion on flow cytometry. Each of the patients presented with severe acquired aplastic anemia. The study sampled blood from patients who had received no therapy. Germline V gene lookup returns CDR1 SEHNR and CDR2 FQNEAQ (reference sequence). Unmatched junction bases numbered 5, after V lost 5 bases and J lost 4 bases. The CDR3 loop spans 14 amino acids. This specimen belongs to a study of CD8+CD57+ T cells in acquired aplastic anemia. Whole-study context: The sorted CD4+ and CD8+ cells yielded an average approximately 3.2 ug of DNA.

The template used for profiling TCR beta VDJ and CDR3 was genomic DNA. TCRdb re-called the reads through MiXCR, storing one row per CDR3 protein. The sample carries around 150,000 distinct CDR3 sequences, about 48% recorded once. The study's findings and limits: For CD8+ Simpson's diversity, patients and controls showed no significant difference.

The sequence derives from a human donor with aplastic anemia. V usage is TRBV7-9 and J usage is TRBJ2-7; the match to TRBD1 covers 10 bases. The sequenced material came from sorted CD4+, CD8+, or CD8+CD57+ T cells (not recorded which) from PBMCs. CDR3 sequence: CASSPGTGAYEQYF. The CDR3 DNA reads as TGTGCCAGCAGCCCCGGGACAGGGGCTTACGAGCAGTACTTC.